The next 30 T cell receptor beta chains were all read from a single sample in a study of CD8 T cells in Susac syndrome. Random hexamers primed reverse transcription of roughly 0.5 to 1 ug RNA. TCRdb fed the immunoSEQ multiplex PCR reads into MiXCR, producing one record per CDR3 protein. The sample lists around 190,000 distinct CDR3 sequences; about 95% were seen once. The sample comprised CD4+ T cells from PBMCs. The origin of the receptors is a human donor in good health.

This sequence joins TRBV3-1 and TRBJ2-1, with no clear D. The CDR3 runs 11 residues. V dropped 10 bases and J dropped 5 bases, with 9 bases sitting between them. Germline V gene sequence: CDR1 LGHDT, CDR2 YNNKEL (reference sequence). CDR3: CATRLNNEQFF. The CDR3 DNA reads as TGTGCCACTCGCCTCAACAATGAGCAGTTCTTC.

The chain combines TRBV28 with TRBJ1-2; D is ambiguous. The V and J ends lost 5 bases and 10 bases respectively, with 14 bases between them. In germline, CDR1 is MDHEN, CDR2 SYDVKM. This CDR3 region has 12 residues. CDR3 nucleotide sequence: TGTGCCAGCAGTCTGTTGAGTTCCCCCTACACCTTC. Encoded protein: CASSLLSSPYTF.

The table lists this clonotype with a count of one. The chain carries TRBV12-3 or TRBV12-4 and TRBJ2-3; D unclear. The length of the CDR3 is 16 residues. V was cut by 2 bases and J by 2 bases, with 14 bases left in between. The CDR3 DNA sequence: TGTGCCAGCAGTTTATTCTTTGACACCTACACAGATACGCAGTATTTT. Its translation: CASSLFFDTYTDTQYF.

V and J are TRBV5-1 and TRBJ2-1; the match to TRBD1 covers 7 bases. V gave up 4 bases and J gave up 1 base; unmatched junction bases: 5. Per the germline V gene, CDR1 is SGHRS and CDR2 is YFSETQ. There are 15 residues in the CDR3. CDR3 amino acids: CASSPGTASYNEQFF. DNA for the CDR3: TGCGCCAGCAGCCCTGGGACAGCGTCCTACAATGAGCAGTTCTTC.

CDR3 DNA sequence: TGCAGTGCTAGAGTCAGCGGGAGCTTCACGCAGTATTTT. Its translation is CSARVSGSFTQYF. The chain uses TRBV20-1 and TRBJ2-3; TRBD2 matches at 8 bases. In germline, CDR1 is DFQATT, CDR2 SNEGSKA (reference sequence). The CDR3 is 13 amino acids. V lost 1 base, J lost 9 bases, and 6 bases stayed unmatched.

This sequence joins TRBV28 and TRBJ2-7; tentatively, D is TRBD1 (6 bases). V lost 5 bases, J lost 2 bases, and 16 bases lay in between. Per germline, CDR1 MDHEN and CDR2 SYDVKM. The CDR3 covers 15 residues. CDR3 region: CASSAPGHPTYEQYF. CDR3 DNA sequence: TGTGCCAGCAGTGCACCGGGACACCCTACCTACGAGCAGTACTTC.

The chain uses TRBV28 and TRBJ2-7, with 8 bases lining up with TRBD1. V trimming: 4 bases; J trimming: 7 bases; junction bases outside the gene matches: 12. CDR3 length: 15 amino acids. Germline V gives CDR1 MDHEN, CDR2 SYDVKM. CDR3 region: CASSSRTGRKYEQYF. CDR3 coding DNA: TGTGCCAGCAGTTCCCGGACAGGGAGAAAATATGAGCAGTACTTC.

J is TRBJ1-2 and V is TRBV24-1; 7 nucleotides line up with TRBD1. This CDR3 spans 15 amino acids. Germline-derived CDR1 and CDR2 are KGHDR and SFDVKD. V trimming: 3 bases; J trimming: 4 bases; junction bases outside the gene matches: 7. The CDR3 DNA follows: TGTGCCACCAGTGATCGGACAGGCGGGCTCTATGGCTACACCTTC. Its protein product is CATSDRTGGLYGYTF.

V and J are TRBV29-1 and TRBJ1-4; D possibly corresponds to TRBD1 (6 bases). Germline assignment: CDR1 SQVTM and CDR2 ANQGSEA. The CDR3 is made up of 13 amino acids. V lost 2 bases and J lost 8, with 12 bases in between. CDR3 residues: CSVEMGAGEKLFF. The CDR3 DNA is TGCAGCGTTGAAATGGGGGCAGGAGAAAAACTGTTTTTT.

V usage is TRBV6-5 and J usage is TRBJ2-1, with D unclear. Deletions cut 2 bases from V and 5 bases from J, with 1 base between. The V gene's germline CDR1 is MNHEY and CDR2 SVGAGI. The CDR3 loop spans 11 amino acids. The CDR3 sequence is CASSYHNEQFF. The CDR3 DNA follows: TGTGCCAGCAGTTACCACAATGAGCAGTTCTTC.

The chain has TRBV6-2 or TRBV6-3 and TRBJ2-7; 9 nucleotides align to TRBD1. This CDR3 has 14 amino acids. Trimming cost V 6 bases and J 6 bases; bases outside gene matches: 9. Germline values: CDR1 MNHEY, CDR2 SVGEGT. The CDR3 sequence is CASSRTGAPIEQYF. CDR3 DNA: TGTGCCAGCAGCCGGACAGGGGCTCCGATCGAGCAGTACTTC.

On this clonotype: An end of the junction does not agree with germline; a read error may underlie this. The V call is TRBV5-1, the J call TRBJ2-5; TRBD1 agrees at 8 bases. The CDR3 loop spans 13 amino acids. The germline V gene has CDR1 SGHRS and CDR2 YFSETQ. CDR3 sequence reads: CASSFRGRETQYF. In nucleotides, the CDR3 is TGTGCCAGCAGTTTCAGGGGGCGGGAGACCCAGTACTTC.

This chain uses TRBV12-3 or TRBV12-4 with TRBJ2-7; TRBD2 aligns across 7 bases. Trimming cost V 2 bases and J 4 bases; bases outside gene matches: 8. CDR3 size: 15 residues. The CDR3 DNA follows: TGTGCCAGCAGTTTATCTCGCGGGAGCTTGTACGAGCAGTACTTC. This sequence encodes CASSLSRGSLYEQYF.

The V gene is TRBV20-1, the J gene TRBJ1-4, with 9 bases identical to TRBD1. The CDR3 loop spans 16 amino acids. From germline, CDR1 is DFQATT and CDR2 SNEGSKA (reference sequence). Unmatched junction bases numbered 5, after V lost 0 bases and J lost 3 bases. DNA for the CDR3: TGCAGTGCTAGAGATAGGAGACAGGGGGCTAATGAAAAACTGTTTTTT. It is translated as CSARDRRQGANEKLFF.

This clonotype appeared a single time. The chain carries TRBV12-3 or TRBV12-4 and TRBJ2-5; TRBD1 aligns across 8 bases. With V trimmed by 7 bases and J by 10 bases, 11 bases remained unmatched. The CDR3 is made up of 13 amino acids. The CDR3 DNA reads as TGTGCCAGCACCATGGACAGGGTGGGAGACCAGTACTTC. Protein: CASTMDRVGDQYF.

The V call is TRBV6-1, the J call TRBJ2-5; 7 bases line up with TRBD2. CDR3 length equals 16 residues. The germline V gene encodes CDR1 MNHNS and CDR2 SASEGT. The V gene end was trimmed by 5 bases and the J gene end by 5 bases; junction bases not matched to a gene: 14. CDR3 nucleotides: TGTGCCAGCAGTCCGAACCTGGGGGGGACGGGTGAGACCCAGTACTTC. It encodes CASSPNLGGTGETQYF.

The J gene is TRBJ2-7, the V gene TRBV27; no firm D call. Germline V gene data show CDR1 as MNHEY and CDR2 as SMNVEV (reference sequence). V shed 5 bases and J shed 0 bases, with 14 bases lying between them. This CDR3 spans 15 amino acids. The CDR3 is CASSPPFGSSYEQYF. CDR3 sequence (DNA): TGTGCCAGCAGTCCGCCCTTTGGAAGCTCCTACGAGCAGTACTTC.

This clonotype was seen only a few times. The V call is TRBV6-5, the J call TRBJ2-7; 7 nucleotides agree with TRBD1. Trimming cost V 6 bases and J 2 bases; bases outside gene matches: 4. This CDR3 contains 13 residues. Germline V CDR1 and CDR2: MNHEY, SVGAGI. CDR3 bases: TGTGCCAGCAGCAAGGGACAGACCTACGAGCAGTACTTC. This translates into CASSKGQTYEQYF.

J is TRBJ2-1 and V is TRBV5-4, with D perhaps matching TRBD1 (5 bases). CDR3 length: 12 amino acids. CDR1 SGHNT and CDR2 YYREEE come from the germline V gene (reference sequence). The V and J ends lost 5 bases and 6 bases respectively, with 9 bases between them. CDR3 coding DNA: TGTGCCAGCAGGGGGCCCGGCAATGAGCAGTTCTTC. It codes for CASRGPGNEQFF.

The CDR3 bases are TGCAGCGTTGAAAAGCGGGACAGTGAAGCTTTCTTT. Protein: CSVEKRDSEAFF. The rearrangement joins TRBV29-1 to TRBJ1-1; 7 bases are a match to TRBD1. The CDR3 length is 12 residues. CDR1 SQVTM and CDR2 ANQGSEA come from the germline V gene. The V segment lost 2 bases and the J segment 7 bases; nucleotides outside the gene matches: 4.

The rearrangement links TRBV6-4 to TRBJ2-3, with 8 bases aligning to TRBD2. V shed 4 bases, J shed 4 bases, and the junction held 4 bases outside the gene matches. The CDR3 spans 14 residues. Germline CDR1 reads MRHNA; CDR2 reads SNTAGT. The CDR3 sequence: CASSALAGSDTQYF. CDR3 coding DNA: TGTGCCAGCAGTGCCCTAGCGGGCTCAGATACGCAGTATTTT.

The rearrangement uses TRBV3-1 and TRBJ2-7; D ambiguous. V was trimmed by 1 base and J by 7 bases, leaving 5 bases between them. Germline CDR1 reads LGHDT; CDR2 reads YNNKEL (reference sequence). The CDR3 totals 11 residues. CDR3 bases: TGTGCCAGCAGCCAAGCTACGGAGCAGTACTTC. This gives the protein CASSQATEQYF.

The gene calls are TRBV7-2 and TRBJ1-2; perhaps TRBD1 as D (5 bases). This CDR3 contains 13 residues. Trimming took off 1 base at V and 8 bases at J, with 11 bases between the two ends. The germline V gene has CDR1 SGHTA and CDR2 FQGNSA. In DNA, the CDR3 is TGTGCCAGCAGCTTAGTTATAGGGGAGGGCTACACCTTC. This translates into CASSLVIGEGYTF.

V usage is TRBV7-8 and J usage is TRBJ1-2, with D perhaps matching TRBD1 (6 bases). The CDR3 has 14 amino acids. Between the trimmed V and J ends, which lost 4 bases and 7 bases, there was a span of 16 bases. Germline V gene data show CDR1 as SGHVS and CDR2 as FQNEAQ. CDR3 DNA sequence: TGTGCCAGCAGCTCCCACAGGGTTCAGGGTGGCTACACCTTC. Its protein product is CASSSHRVQGGYTF.

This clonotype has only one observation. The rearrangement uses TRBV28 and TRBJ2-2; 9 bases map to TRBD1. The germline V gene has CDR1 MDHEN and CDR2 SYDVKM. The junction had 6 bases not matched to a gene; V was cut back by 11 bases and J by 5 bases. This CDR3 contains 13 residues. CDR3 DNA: TGTGCCGGGGGGACAGGGAAGACCGGGGAGCTGTTTTTT. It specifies CAGGTGKTGELFF.

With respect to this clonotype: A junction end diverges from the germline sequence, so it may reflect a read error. CDR3 protein: CASSLASLYNEQFF. For the CDR3, the DNA is TGTGCCAGCAGCCTAGCTTCCCTTTACAATGAGCAGTTCTTC. The V call is TRBV7-2, the J call TRBJ2-1; perhaps TRBD2 as D (5 bases). Germline V CDR1 and CDR2: SGHTA, FQGNSA. This CDR3 spans 14 amino acids.

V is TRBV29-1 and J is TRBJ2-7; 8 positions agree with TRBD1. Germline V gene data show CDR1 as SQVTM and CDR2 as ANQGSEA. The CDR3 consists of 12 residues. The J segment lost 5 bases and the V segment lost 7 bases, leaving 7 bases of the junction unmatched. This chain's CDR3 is CSANGQGDEQYF. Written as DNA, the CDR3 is TGCAGCGCAAACGGACAGGGAGACGAGCAGTACTTC.

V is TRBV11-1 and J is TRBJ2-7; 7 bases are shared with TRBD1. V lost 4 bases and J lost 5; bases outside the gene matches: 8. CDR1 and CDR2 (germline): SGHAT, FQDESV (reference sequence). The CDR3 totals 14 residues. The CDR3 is CASSSLQGNHEQYF. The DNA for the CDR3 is TGTGCCAGCAGCTCACTACAGGGGAACCACGAGCAGTACTTC.

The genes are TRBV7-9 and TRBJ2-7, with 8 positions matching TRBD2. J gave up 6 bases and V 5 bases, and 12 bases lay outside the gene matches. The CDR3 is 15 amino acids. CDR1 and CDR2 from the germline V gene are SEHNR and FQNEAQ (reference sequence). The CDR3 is CASSPPPAGVGEQYF. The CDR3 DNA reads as TGTGCCAGCAGCCCGCCGCCAGCGGGAGTGGGCGAGCAGTACTTC.

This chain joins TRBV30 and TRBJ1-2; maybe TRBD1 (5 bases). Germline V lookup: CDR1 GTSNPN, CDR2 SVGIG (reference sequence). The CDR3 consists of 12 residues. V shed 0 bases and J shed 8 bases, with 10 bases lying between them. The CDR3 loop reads CAWSVTQGGYTF. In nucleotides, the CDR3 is TGTGCCTGGAGTGTGACCCAGGGAGGCTACACCTTC.